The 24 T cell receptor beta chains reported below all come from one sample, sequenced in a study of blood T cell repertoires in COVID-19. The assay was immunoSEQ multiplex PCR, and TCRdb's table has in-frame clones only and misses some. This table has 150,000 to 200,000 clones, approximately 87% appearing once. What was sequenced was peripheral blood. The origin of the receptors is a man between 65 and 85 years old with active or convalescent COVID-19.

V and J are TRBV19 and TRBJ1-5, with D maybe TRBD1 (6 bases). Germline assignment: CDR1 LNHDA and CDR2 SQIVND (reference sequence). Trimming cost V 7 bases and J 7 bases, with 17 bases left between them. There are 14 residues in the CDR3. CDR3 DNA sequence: TGTGCCAGTACACAGGGTAATGTTAGGCAGCCCCAGCATTTT. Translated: CASTQGNVRQPQHF.

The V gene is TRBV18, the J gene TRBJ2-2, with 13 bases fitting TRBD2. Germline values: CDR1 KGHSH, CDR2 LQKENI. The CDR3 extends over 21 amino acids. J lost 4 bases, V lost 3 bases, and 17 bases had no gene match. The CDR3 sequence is CASSPIPMIPTSGRPTGELFF. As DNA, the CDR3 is TGTGCCAGCTCACCGATTCCCATGATACCGACTAGCGGGAGGCCCACCGGGGAGCTGTTTTTT.

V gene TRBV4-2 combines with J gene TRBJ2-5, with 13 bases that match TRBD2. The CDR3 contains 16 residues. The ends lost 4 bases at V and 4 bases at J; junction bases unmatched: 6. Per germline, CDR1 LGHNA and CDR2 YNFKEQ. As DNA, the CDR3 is TGTGCCAGCAGCCGAGGGACTAGCGGGGAGGGAGAGACCCAGTACTTC. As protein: CASSRGTSGEGETQYF.

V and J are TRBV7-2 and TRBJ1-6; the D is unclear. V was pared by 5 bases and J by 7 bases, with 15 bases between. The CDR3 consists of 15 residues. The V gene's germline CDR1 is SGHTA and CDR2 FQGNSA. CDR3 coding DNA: TGTGCCAGCAGCCCCAATGGAGGCCCCAATTCACCCCTCCACTTT. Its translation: CASSPNGGPNSPLHF.

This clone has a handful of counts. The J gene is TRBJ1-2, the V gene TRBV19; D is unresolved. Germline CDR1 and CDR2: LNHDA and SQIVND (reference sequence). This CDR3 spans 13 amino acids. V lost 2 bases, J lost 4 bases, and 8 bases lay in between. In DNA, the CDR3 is TGTGCCAGTAGTATAACAGTTGCCTATGGCTACACCTTC. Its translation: CASSITVAYGYTF. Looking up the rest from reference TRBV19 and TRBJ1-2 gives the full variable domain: DGGITQSPKYLFRKEGQNVTLSCEQNLNHDAMYWYRQDPGQGLRLIYYSQIVNDFQKGDIAEGYSVSREKKESFPLTVTSAQKNPTAFYLCASSITVAYGYTFGSGTRLTVV.

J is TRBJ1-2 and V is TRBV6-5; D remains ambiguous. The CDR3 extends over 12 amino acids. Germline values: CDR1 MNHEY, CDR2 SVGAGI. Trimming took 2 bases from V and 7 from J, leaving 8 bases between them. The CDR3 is CASSYDGVGYTF. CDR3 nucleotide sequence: TGTGCCAGCAGTTACGATGGAGTTGGCTACACCTTC.

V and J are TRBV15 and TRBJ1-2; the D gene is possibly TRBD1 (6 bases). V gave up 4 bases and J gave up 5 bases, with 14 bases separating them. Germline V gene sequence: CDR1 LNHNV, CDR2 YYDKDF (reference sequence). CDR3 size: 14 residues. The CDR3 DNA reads TGTGCCACCAGCAAGGGGGACGTGAGGTATGGCTACACCTTC. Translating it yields CATSKGDVRYGYTF.

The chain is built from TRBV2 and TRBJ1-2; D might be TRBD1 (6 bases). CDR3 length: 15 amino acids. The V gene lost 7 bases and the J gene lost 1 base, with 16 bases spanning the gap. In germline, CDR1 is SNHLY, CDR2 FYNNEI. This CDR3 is CASNYRQARNYGYTF. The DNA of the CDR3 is TGTGCCAGCAACTACAGACAGGCGCGTAACTATGGCTACACCTTC.

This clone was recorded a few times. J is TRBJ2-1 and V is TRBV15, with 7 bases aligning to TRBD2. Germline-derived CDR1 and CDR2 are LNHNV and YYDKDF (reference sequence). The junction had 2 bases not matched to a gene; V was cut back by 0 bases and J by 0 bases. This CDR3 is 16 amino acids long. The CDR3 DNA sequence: TGTGCCACCAGCAGAGATGGCGGGAGCTCCTACAATGAGCAGTTCTTC. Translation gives CATSRDGGSSYNEQFF.

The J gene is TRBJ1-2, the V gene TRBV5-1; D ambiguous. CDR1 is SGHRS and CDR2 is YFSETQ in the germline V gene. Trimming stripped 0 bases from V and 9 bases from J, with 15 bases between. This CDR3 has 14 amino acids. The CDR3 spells CASSLGSGGLSYTF. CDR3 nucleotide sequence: TGCGCCAGCAGCTTGGGCTCCGGAGGTTTGAGCTACACCTTC.

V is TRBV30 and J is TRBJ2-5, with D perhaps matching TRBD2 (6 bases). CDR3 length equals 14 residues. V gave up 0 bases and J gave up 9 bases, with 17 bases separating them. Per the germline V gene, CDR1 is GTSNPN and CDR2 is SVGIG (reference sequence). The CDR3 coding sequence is TGTGCCTGGAGTGTAAGCGGGTCTTCGAAGGCCCAGTACTTC. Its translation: CAWSVSGSSKAQYF.

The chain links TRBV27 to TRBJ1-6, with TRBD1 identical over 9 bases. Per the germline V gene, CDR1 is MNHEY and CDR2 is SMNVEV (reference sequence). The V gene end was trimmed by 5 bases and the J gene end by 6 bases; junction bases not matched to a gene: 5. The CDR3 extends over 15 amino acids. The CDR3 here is CASSEQGAINSPLHF. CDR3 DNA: TGTGCCAGCAGTGAACAGGGGGCAATTAATTCACCCCTCCACTTT.

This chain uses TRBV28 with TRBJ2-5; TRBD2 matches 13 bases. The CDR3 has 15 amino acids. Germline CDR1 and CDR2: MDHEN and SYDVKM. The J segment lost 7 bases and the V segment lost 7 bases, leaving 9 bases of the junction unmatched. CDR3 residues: CASTRGLAGPGTQYF. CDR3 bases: TGTGCCAGCACCCGGGGACTAGCGGGGCCTGGGACCCAGTACTTC.

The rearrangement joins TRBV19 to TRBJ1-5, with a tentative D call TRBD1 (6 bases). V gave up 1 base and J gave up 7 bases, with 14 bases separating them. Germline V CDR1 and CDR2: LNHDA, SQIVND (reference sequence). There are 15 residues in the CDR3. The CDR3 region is CASSIAGVRWQPQHF. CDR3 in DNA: TGTGCCAGTAGTATAGCAGGGGTCAGATGGCAGCCCCAGCATTTT.

The CDR3 spells CASSQDSGGSNQPQHF. The CDR3, as DNA: TGTGCCAGCAGCCAAGATTCAGGGGGTAGCAATCAGCCCCAGCATTTT. V usage is TRBV3-1 (or the pseudogene TRBV3-2) and J usage is TRBJ1-5; 7 nucleotides match TRBD1. CDR1 LGHDT and CDR2 YNNKEL come from the germline V gene (reference sequence). This CDR3 spans 16 amino acids. Trimming at V came to 0 bases and at J to 0 bases, leaving 2 bases not matched to a gene.

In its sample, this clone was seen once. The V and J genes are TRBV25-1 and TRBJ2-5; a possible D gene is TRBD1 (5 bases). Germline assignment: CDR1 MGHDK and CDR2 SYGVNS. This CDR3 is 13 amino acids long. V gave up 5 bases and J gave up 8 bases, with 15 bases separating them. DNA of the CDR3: TGTGCCAGCAGTCAGGGAACCATTAGAACCCAGTACTTC. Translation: CASSQGTIRTQYF.

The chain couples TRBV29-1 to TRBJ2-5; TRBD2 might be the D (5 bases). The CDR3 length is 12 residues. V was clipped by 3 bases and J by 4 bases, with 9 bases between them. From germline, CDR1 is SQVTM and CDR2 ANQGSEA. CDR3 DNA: TGCAGCGTTGATAGCGAAGGAGAGACCCAGTACTTC. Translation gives CSVDSEGETQYF.

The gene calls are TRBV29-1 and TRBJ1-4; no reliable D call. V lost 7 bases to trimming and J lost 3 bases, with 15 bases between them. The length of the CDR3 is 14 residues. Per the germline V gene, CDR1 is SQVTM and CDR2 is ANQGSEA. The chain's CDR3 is CSALPYESNEKLFF. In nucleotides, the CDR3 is TGCAGCGCTCTCCCCTATGAGTCTAATGAAAAACTGTTTTTT.

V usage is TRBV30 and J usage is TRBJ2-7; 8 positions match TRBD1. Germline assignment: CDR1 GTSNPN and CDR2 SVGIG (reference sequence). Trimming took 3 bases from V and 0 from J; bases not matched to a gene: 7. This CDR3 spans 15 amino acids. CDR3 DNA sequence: TGTGCCTGGAGAAAGACAGGGGCCGTCTCCTACGAGCAGTACTTC. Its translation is CAWRKTGAVSYEQYF.

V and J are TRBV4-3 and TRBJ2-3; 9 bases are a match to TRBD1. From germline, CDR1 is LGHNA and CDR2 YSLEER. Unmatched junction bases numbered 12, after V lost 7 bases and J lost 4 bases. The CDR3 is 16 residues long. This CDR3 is CASNRGRDRASDTQYF. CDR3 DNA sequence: TGCGCCAGCAATCGGGGCCGGGACAGGGCCTCAGATACGCAGTATTTT.

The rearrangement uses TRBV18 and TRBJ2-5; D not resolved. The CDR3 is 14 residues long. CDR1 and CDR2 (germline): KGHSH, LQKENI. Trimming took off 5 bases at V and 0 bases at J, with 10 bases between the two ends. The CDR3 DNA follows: TGTGCCAGCTCATTGATCCGGGACCAAGAGACCCAGTACTTC. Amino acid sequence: CASSLIRDQETQYF.

The CDR3 protein is CASSPPSGRYEQYF. The CDR3 nucleotides read TGTGCCAGCTCACCGCCCAGCGGGCGCTACGAGCAGTACTTC. This sequence joins TRBV18 and TRBJ2-7; a weak D match, TRBD2 (6 bases). The CDR3 spans 14 residues. Per the germline V gene, CDR1 is KGHSH and CDR2 is LQKENI. Trimming cost V 3 bases and J 3 bases, with 12 bases left between them.

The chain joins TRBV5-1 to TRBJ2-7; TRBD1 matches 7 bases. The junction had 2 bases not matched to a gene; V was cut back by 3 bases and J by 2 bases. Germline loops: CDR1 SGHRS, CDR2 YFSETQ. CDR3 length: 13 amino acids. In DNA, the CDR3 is TGCGCCAGCAGCTGGACAGGTGCCTACGAGCAGTACTTC. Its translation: CASSWTGAYEQYF.

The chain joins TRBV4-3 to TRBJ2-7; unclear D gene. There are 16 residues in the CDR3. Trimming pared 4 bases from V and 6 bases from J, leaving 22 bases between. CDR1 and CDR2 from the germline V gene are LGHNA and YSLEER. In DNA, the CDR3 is TGCGCCAGCAGCCCCCGAGCGCCCTTTCAACGAGCCGAGCAGTACTTC. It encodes CASSPRAPFQRAEQYF.